This T cell receptor beta chain originates from a study of cytomegalovirus exposure and HLA in healthy donors. Though probably carrying unrecorded immune exposures, donors were nominally healthy at sampling. This CDR3 is built from 13 residues. From germline, CDR1 is SQVTM and CDR2 ANQGSEA. The ends were cut back, 3 bases at V and 4 bases at J, with 12 bases in the middle. Primers: 60 Vbeta forward and 13 Jbeta reverse. Only in-frame clones appear in the TCRdb table, and some are missing; sequencing was by immunoSEQ multiplex PCR. The table lists 100,000 or so clones, roughly 80% of them singletons, with over 12% in the top ten. Overall study findings and caveats: Presence/absence analyses assumed roughly uniform sequencing depth across donors, which may not hold. In an earlier analysis, productive rearrangement rates for most beta V segments clustered near 87% or 30%.

Note on this clone: Its antigen is not identified.

Source material: PBMCs. The rearrangement joins TRBV29-1 to TRBJ1-1, with D tentatively TRBD1 (5 bases). The TCR was taken from a male donor in good health and CMV-seropositive. CDR3 sequence (DNA): TGCAGCGTTGACGTCTCGGGGGGCACTGAAGCTTTCTTT. Translating it yields CSVDVSGGTEAFF.